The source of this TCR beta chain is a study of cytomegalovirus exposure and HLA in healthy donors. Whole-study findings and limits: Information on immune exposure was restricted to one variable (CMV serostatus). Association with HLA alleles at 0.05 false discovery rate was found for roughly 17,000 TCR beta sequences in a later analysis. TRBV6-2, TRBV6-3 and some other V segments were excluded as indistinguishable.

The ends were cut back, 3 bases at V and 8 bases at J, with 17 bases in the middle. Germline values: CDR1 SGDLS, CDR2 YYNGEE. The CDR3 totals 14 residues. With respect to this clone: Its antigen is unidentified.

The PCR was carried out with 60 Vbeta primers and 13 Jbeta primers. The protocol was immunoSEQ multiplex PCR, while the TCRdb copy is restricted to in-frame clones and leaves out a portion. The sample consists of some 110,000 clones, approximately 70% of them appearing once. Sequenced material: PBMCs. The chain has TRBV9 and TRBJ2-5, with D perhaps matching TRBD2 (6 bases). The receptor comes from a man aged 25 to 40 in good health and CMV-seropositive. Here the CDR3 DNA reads TGTGCCAGCAGCGAGGGAGGTTATGGGTTAACCCAGTACTTC. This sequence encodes CASSEGGYGLTQYF.